This T cell receptor (beta chain) was documented in a study of T cells in Graves' hyperthyroidism and ophthalmopathy. Study-wide findings and caveats: Most expanded thyroid clonotypes above 0.001 also appeared in blood.

TCR beta CDR3 region amplification was performed from RNA transcripts. The HTBI primer set served for first-round RT-PCR of the TCR CDR3. TCRdb recomputed calls from the multiplex PCR reads with MiXCR, one row per CDR3 protein. The table has around 210,000 distinct CDR3 sequences, roughly 17% seen once. As for this clonotype: The antigen is not known.

The CDR3 has 18 residues. V lost 0 bases and J lost 7, with 22 bases in between. CDR1 and CDR2 (germline): MNHNS, SASEGT. The rearrangement links TRBV6-1 to TRBJ1-5; the D gene is possibly TRBD1 (5 bases). The sample consisted of blood. This TCR derives from a woman between 50 and 59 years old with Graves' hyperthyroidism. The CDR3 nucleotides read TGTGCCAGCAGTGAAGCGCAGGGCACCCCGGGGATCTGGCAGCCCCAGCATTTT. It yields the protein CASSEAQGTPGIWQPQHF.